The entry that follows covers one T cell receptor beta chain sequence. This CDR3 has 17 amino acids. Germline CDR1 reads MDHEN; CDR2 reads SYDVKM. V was pared by 7 bases and J by 5 bases, with 18 bases of the junction left unmatched. The data are from a study of shared clonotypes between healthy human individuals. TCRdb's table, derived via immunoSEQ multiplex PCR, lists solely in-frame clones and lacks some. The data hold about 1 million clones, with approximately 70% observed a single time. Source material: memory CD4+ T cells sorted from blood. Noted subset: CD45RA-negative fraction. This chain uses TRBV28 with TRBJ2-7; the match to TRBD1 covers 9 bases. This TCR was sampled from a man younger than 35 in good health. The chain's CDR3 is CASIPSRGQGNYDEQYF. DNA for the CDR3: TGTGCCAGCATCCCTTCCCGCGGACAGGGGAATTACGACGAGCAGTACTTC.